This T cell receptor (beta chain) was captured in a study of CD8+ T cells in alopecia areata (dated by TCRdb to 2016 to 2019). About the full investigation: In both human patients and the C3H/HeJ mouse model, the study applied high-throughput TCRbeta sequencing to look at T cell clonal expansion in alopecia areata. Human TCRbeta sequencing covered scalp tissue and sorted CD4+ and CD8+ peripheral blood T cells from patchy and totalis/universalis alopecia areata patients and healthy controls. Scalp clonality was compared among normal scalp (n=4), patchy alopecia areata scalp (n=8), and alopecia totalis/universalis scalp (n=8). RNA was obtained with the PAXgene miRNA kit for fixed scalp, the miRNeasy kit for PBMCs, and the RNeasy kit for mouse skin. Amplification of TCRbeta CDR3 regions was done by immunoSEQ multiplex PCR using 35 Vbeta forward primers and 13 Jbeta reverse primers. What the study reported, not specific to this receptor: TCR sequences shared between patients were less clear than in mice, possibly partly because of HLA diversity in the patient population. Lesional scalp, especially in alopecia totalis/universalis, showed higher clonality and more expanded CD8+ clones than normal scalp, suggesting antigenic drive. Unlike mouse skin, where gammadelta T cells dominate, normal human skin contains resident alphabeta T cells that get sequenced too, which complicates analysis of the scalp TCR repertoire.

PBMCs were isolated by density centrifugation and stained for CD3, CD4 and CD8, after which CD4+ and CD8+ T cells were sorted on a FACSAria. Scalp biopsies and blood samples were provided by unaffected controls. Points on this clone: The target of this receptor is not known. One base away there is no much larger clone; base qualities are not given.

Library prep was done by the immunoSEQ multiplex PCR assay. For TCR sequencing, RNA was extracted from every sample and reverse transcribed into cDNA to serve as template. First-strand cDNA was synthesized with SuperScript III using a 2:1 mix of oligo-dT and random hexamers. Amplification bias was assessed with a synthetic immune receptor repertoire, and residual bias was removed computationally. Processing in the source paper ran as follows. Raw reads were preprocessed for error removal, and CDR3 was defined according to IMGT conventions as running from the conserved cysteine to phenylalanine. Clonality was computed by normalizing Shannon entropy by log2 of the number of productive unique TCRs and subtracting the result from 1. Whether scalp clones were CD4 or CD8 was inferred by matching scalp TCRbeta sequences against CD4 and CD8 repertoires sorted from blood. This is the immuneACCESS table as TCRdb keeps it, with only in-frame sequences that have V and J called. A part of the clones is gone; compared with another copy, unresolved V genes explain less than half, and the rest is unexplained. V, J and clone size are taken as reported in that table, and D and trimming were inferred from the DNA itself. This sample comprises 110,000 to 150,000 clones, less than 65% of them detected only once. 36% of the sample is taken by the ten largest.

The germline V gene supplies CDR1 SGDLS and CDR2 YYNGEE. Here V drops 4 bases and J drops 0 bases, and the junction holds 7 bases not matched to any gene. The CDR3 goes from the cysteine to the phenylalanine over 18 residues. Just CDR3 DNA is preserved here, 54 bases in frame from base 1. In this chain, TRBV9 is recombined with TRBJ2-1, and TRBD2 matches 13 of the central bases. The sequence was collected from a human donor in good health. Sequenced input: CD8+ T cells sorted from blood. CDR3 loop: CASSFGTSGASSYNEQFF. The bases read TGTGCCAGCAGCTTTGGGACTAGCGGGGCGAGCTCCTACAATGAGCAGTTCTTC.